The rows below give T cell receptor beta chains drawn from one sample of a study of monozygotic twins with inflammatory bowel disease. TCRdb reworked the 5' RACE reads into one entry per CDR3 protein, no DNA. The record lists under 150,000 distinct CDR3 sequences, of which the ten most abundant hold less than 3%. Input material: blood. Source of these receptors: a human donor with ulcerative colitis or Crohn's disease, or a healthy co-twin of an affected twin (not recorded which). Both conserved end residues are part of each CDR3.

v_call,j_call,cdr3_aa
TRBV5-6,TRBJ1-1,CASSFLLTGLNTEAFF
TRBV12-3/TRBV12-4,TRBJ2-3,CASSSRESGVPDTQYF
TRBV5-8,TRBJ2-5,CASSRTSQETQYF
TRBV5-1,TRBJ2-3,CASSSGSDTQYF
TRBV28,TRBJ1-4,CATLPETTNEKLFF
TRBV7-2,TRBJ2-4,CASSVTQGAKNIQYF
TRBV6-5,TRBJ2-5,CASSYSRAGQETQYF
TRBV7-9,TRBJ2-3,CASSFPGLPSTDTQYF
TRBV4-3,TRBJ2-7,CASGGGLSSYEQYF
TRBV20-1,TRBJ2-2,CSARITTYPGELFF
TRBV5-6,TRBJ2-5,CASSHRVSFPIEYF
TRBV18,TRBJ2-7,CASLDRENEQYF
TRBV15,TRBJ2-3,CATSRASGGADTQYF
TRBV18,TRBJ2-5,CASSPPNTDQETQYF
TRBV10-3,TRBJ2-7,CAISESKGSKGEQYF
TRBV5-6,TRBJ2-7,CASSRQGTYEQYF
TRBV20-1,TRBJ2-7,CSARDPRQGNYEQYF
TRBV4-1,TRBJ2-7,CASSQGVGEQYF
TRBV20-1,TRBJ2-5,CSAPSGAQETQYF
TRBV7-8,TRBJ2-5,CASSFRQGETQYF
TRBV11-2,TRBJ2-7,CASSPTLDSYKTYEQYF
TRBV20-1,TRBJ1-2,CSAPQGPGYTF
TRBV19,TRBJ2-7,CASSIDGGAGSYEQYF
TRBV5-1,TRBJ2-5,CASSTSGGTIETQYF
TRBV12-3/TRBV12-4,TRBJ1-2,CASRRKGQTKNYGYTF
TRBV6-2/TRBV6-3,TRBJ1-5,CASSSFDRVYQPQHF
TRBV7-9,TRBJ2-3,CASSLWEQVRTDTQYF
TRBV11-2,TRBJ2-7,CASSLVPATYEQYF
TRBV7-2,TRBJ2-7,CASSPSGDYYEQYF
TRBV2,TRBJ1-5,CASSGDSYSNQPQHF
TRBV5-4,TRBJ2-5,CASSPGLAGEQETQYF
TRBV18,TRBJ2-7,CASSPRPHVESAQYEQYF
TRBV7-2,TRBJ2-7,CASSLGGQGSYEQYF
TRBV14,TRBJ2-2,CASSQFRAAPSGVGELFF
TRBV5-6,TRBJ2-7,CASSLWTQFYEQYF
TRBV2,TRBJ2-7,CASFLSSASYEQYF
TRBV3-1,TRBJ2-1,CASSQQGFNYNEQFF
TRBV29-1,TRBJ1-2,CSVGGQNYGYTF
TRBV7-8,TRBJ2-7,CASSLGGASAYEQYF
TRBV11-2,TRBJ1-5,CASSLAPGGNQPQHF
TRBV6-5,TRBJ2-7,CASSSGQGRYEQYF
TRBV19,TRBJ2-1,CASTPGLAGASYNEQFF
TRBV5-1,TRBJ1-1,CASSSRTVNTEAFF
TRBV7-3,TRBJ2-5,CASSSGAQETQYF
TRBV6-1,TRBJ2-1,CASRTLTSGAYNEQFF
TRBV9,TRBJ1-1,CASSGPEGPEAFF
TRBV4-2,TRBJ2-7,CASRGGGPSSYEQYF
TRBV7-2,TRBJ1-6,CASSSPTYSPLHF
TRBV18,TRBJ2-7,CASSPPEYRGSYEQYF
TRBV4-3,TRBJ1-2,CASSQDMGTGLLANYGYTF
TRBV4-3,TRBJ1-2,CASSQVTGVRRGSGYGYTF
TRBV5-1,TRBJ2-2,CASSLDSPTNTGELFF
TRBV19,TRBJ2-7,CASSIRGATYEQYF
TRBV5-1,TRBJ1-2,CASSLRNDYGYTF
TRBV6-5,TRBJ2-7,CASSYSGQGWYEQYF
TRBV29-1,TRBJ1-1,CSVDRQGEAFF
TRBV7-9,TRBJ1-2,CASSLPAEQGYGHGYTF
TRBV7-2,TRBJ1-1,CASRQGKNTEAFF